Presented here are 19 T cell receptor beta chains from one specimen sequenced in a study of T cell responses to AZD1222 COVID-19 vaccine. Profiling relied on immunoSEQ multiplex PCR, and the TCRdb table lists in-frame clones only, not all of them. The repertoire holds 200,000 to 300,000 clones, 80% to 95% seen once, with 0.5% to 0.65% in the top ten. Sequenced material: peripheral blood, taken on day 0 of AZD1222 vaccination. All receptors derive from an adult in good health.

The rearrangement links TRBV30 to TRBJ2-5; maybe TRBD1 (5 bases). V lost 0 bases and J 2 bases, leaving 7 bases between the germline ends. The CDR3 is made up of 13 amino acids. CDR1 and CDR2 (germline): GTSNPN, SVGIG (reference sequence). The CDR3 loop reads CAWSVQGQETQYF. DNA for the CDR3: TGTGCCTGGAGTGTGCAGGGTCAAGAGACCCAGTACTTC. Full variable domain (missing parts from reference TRBV30 and TRBJ2-5): SQTIHQWPATLVQPVGSPLSLECTVEGTSNPNLYWYRQAAGRGLQLLFYSVGIGQISSEVPQNLSASRPQDRQFILSSKKLLLSDSGFYLCAWSVQGQETQYFGPGTRLLVL.

This clone was seen once. CDR3 sequence reads: CASSNRDRRAEETQYF. CDR3 bases: TGTGCCAGCAGCAATCGGGACAGGAGAGCTGAAGAGACCCAGTACTTC. The genes are TRBV21-1 and TRBJ2-5; the DNA was not used to check the table's D call, TRBD1. TRBV21-1 is a listed pseudogene. There are 16 residues in the CDR3.

J is TRBJ1-1 and V is TRBV4-3; D unclear. This CDR3 has 15 amino acids. V lost 2 bases and J 1 base, leaving 11 bases between the germline ends. Looked up from germline, CDR1 is LGHNA and CDR2 is YSLEER. The CDR3 nucleotides are TGCGCCAGCAGCCAATCGTCCCATGGGAACACTGAAGCTTTCTTT. Residues: CASSQSSHGNTEAFF.

The genes are TRBV30 and TRBJ2-7; D remains ambiguous. CDR1 is GTSNPN and CDR2 is SVGIG in the germline V gene (reference sequence). V gave up 0 bases and J gave up 0 bases, with 12 bases separating them. CDR3 length: 15 residues. As DNA, the CDR3 is TGTGCCTGGAGTGTAAGGGTTGTTAGCTCCTACGAGCAGTACTTC. It translates to CAWSVRVVSSYEQYF.

V usage is TRBV19 and J usage is TRBJ2-1; D might be TRBD2 (7 bases). V lost 5 bases and J lost 9, with 20 bases in between. This CDR3 is 15 amino acids long. Looked up from germline, CDR1 is LNHDA and CDR2 is SQIVND (reference sequence). The CDR3 protein is CASSVQRGAKSEQFF. CDR3 bases: TGTGCCAGTAGTGTACAACGGGGGGCCAAGAGTGAGCAGTTCTTC.

This chain joins TRBV20-1 and TRBJ2-7, with TRBD2 identical over 7 bases. The germline CDR1 and CDR2 sequences are DFQATT and SNEGSKA (reference sequence). The CDR3 is 11 amino acids. Trimming at V came to 5 bases and at J to 3 bases, leaving 1 base not matched to a gene. The DNA of the CDR3 is TGCAGTGCTGGGAGGGACTACGAGCAGTACTTC. Amino acids: CSAGRDYEQYF.

The chain is built from TRBV18 and TRBJ1-6; unclear D gene. The CDR3 sequence is 14 residues long. Trimming stripped 0 bases from V and 10 bases from J, with 10 bases between. CDR1 is KGHSH and CDR2 is LQKENI in the germline V gene. CDR3 in amino acids: CASSPPGGGSPLHF. DNA for the CDR3: TGTGCCAGCTCACCACCGGGTGGAGGGTCACCCCTCCACTTT.

This clone was counted a few times. The V gene is TRBV3-1 (or the pseudogene TRBV3-2), the J gene TRBJ1-2; the D gene is possibly TRBD1 (5 bases). Germline V gene sequence: CDR1 LGHDT, CDR2 YNNKEL (reference sequence). V was cut by 4 bases and J by 8 bases, with 11 bases left in between. CDR3 size: 12 residues. The CDR3 spells CASSRTRDGYTF. CDR3 DNA sequence: TGTGCCAGCAGCCGAACCAGGGACGGCTACACCTTC.

This rearrangement joins TRBV21-1 to TRBJ2-3. TRBV21-1 is shown as a pseudogene. This CDR3 has 14 amino acids. The CDR3 DNA is TGTGCCAGCAGCAAGAGGGGCCCCACAGATACGCAGTATTTT. Translating gives CASSKRGPTDTQYF.

The rearrangement uses TRBV3-1 (or the pseudogene TRBV3-2) and TRBJ1-3; D unresolved. The CDR3 has 14 residues. Germline V gene data show CDR1 as LGHDT and CDR2 as YNNKEL (reference sequence). Between the trimmed V and J ends, which lost 3 bases and 0 bases, there was a span of 6 bases. CDR3 loop: CASSQGSSGNTIYF. For the CDR3, the DNA is TGTGCCAGCAGCCAGGGGTCCTCTGGAAACACCATATATTTT.

The chain couples TRBV5-1 to TRBJ2-7; 8 bases align to TRBD2. Losses at the gene ends were 1 base for V and 4 bases for J; bases not matched to a gene: 4. Germline assignment: CDR1 SGHRS and CDR2 YFSETQ. This CDR3 contains 14 residues. CDR3 in amino acids: CASSLSSGKYEQYF. CDR3 nucleotides: TGCGCCAGCAGCTTGAGTAGCGGGAAGTACGAGCAGTACTTC.

The gene calls are TRBV7-2 and TRBJ2-7; 8 bases match TRBD2. The V gene's germline CDR1 is SGHTA and CDR2 FQGNSA. Trimming cost V 4 bases and J 2 bases; bases outside gene matches: 4. CDR3 length: 14 residues. The CDR3 DNA reads TGTGCCAGCAGCTCTCGGGGGGGGCCCTACGAGCAGTACTTC. Protein sequence: CASSSRGGPYEQYF.

The CDR3 region is CASRPPLSLGEAFF. CDR3 DNA: TGTGCCAGCAGACCGCCCCTCAGTTTGGGTGAAGCTTTCTTT. The chain links TRBV6-5 to TRBJ1-1, with no clear D. Germline CDR1 MNHEY, CDR2 SVGAGI. The CDR3 consists of 14 residues. V was cut by 6 bases and J by 7 bases, with 18 bases left in between.

The chain recombines TRBV5-1 with TRBJ1-4; 8 nucleotides match TRBD1. The length of the CDR3 is 15 residues. The germline gives CDR1 SGHRS, CDR2 YFSETQ. J gave up 2 bases and V 2 bases, and 2 bases lay outside the gene matches. CDR3 DNA: TGCGCCAGCAGCTTTACAGGGGGTACTAATGAAAAACTGTTTTTT. It codes for CASSFTGGTNEKLFF.

The chain uses TRBV7-9 and TRBJ2-1; the D gene is possibly TRBD2 (6 bases). V lost 5 bases to trimming and J lost 2 bases, with 13 bases between them. Per the germline V gene, CDR1 is SEHNR and CDR2 is FQNEAQ (reference sequence). The CDR3 is made up of 15 amino acids. DNA for the CDR3: TGTGCCAGCAGCGGTCGGGGGTCCCCCTACAATGAGCAGTTCTTC. This sequence encodes CASSGRGSPYNEQFF.

The chain recombines TRBV2 with TRBJ1-6; D uncertain. The CDR3 totals 13 residues. Between the trimmed V and J ends, which lost 7 bases and 14 bases, there was a span of 18 bases. Germline-derived CDR1 and CDR2 are SNHLY and FYNNEI. CDR3 loop: CASTEGPGGALHF. CDR3 nucleotides: TGTGCCAGCACCGAAGGACCCGGTGGGGCCCTCCACTTT.

The chain has TRBV29-1 and TRBJ2-2; 8 nucleotides align to TRBD1. V lost 6 bases to trimming and J lost 8 bases; unmatched junction nucleotides: 8. The germline gives CDR1 SQVTM, CDR2 ANQGSEA. The CDR3 loop spans 13 amino acids. The CDR3 protein is CSVSDREMGELFF. CDR3 nucleotides: TGCAGCGTGTCGGACAGGGAGATGGGGGAGCTGTTTTTT.

The rearrangement links TRBV19 to TRBJ1-1; D is undetermined. This CDR3 region has 13 residues. V was trimmed by 5 bases and J by 3 bases, leaving 10 bases between them. In germline, CDR1 is LNHDA, CDR2 SQIVND (reference sequence). The CDR3 region is CASSPRTYTEAFF. CDR3 in DNA: TGTGCCAGTAGTCCCAGGACGTACACTGAAGCTTTCTTT.

The V and J genes are TRBV12-1 and TRBJ2-3; the table's TRBD2 call for D was not verified on the DNA. TRBV12-1 is classified as a pseudogene. The length of the CDR3 is 15 residues. The CDR3, as DNA: TGTGCCAGCAGCCCGACTAGCGGGAGCACAGATACGCAGTATTTT. The encoded protein is CASSPTSGSTDTQYF.